A single sample is the source of the 8 T cell receptor beta chains below, sequenced in a study of PD-1 blockade in classical Hodgkin lymphoma. Measured with immunoSEQ multiplex PCR; TCRdb has only the in-frame clones, and not every one. The sample includes 70,000 or so clones, over 85% of them seen just once. Time point indicated: newly diagnosed, previously untreated cHL patient sample. Sequencing was done on a sample of peripheral blood mononuclear cells (PBMCs). These receptors were taken from a human donor with classical Hodgkin lymphoma.

Remarks on this clone: Different DNA sequences within this sample yield the same CDR3. The chain couples TRBV7-2 to TRBJ2-2; D possibly corresponds to TRBD1 (6 bases). V lost 6 bases to trimming and J lost 2 bases, with 16 bases between them. The CDR3 runs to 16 residues. Germline V gene lookup returns CDR1 SGHTA and CDR2 FQGNSA. The CDR3 region has the DNA TGTGCCAGCAGGCGCCTTAGGACAGATAACACCGGGGAGCTGTTTTTT. Its translation is CASRRLRTDNTGELFF.

J is TRBJ2-7 and V is TRBV5-1; maybe TRBD1 (5 bases). CDR3 size: 13 residues. V was clipped by 5 bases and J by 2 bases, with 11 bases between them. CDR1 is SGHRS and CDR2 is YFSETQ in the germline V gene. This chain's CDR3 is CASRPDSTYEQYF. The CDR3 DNA reads TGCGCCAGCAGACCTGACAGCACCTACGAGCAGTACTTC. Complete variable domain (other parts from reference TRBV5-1 and TRBJ2-7): KAGVTQTPRYLIKTRGQQVTLSCSPISGHRSVSWYQQTPGQGLQFLFEYFSETQRNKGNFPGRFSGRQFSNSRSEMNVSTLELGDSALYLCASRPDSTYEQYFGPGTRLTVT.

The chain links TRBV19 to TRBJ1-2; 7 bases align to TRBD1. From germline, CDR1 is LNHDA and CDR2 SQIVND (reference sequence). The length of the CDR3 is 13 residues. Trimming at V came to 5 bases and at J to 5 bases, leaving 5 bases not matched to a gene. Written as DNA, the CDR3 is TGTGCCAGTAGTGGTCAGGGGGTATATGGCTACACCTTC. This codes for CASSGQGVYGYTF.

Written as DNA, the CDR3 is TGTGCCAGCAGCCCTTTAGGCAGGGGGAATCATCAGCCCCAGCATTTT. Its translation: CASSPLGRGNHQPQHF. The J gene is TRBJ1-5, the V gene TRBV28, with 7 bases aligning to TRBD1. V gave up 6 bases and J gave up 5 bases; unmatched junction bases: 13. This CDR3 has 16 residues. CDR1 and CDR2 (germline): MDHEN, SYDVKM.

The chain links TRBV13 to TRBJ1-4; the D is unclear. V was trimmed by 5 bases and J by 6 bases, leaving 16 bases between them. The germline V gene has CDR1 PRHDT and CDR2 FYEKMQ (reference sequence). This CDR3 has 15 amino acids. CDR3 DNA sequence: TGTGCCAGCAGCGCCGGGATTTTGTTGGATGAAAAACTGTTTTTT. Protein product: CASSAGILLDEKLFF.

The rearrangement uses TRBV18 and TRBJ1-4; weak D call: TRBD1 (5 bases). The V gene lost 2 bases and the J gene lost 7 bases, with 14 bases spanning the gap. Looked up from germline, CDR1 is KGHSH and CDR2 is LQKENI. This CDR3 has 15 amino acids. The CDR3 DNA reads as TGTGCCAGCTCACCAGCGGGGCCGCCTATTGAAAAACTGTTTTTT. Translating it yields CASSPAGPPIEKLFF.

The V and J genes are TRBV2 and TRBJ2-2, with TRBD1 as a possible D gene (6 bases). This CDR3 is 13 amino acids long. Trimming removed 7 bases from V and 7 bases from J, with 13 bases in between. Germline assignment: CDR1 SNHLY and CDR2 FYNNEI. The CDR3 sequence: CASILQGHGELFF. CDR3 in DNA: TGTGCCAGCATTCTACAGGGACACGGGGAGCTGTTTTTT.

The chain employs TRBV5-5 and TRBJ2-7, with 8 bases fitting TRBD1. After removal of 4 bases from V and 5 bases from J, the junction contained 14 bases not matched to a gene. There are 16 residues in the CDR3. Germline lookup yields CDR1 SGHKS and CDR2 YYEKEE (reference sequence). CDR3 loop: CASSEIRTGFGNEQYF. The CDR3 coding sequence is TGTGCCAGCAGCGAGATACGGACAGGGTTCGGGAACGAGCAGTACTTC.